This TCR beta chain is from a study of human versus mouse CDR3 diversity and MHC coevolution. Study results and caveats: By iCHAO1, human TCR beta clonotypes numbered about 1.6 million, the most. Mice had fewer CDR3 deletions and insertions than humans on average.

Remarks on this clone: The antigen remains unidentified.

Naive CD4 T cells were sorted as CD45RO-negative, CD62L-positive. Sequenced by immunoSEQ multiplex PCR; TCRdb stores in-frame clones only, minus some. Altogether some 60,000 clones are present, about 93% being singletons, with the ten largest covering under 20%. Trimming took 3 bases from V and 0 from J, leaving 6 bases between them. The CDR3 spans 13 residues. Per germline, CDR1 SGHKS and CDR2 YYEKEE (reference sequence). The chain carries TRBV5-5 and TRBJ1-1; D call uncertain. The sample consisted of naive CD4+ T cells from blood. Subset noted: CD45RO-negative CD62L-positive naive CD4 T cells. This TCR derives from a person between 60 and 70 years old in good health. CDR3 nucleotide sequence: TGTGCCAGCAGCTCGGGAGTGAACACTGAAGCTTTCTTT. It specifies CASSSGVNTEAFF.